This T cell receptor beta chain came from a study of shared clonotypes between healthy human individuals. The assay was immunoSEQ multiplex PCR, and TCRdb's table has in-frame clones only and misses some. This table holds over 2 million clones, roughly 90% found once. Germline V gene data show CDR1 as GTSNPN and CDR2 as SVGIG (reference sequence). The length of the CDR3 is 13 residues. Trimming took 2 bases from V and 5 from J, leaving 12 bases between them. This receptor was obtained from a young man in good health. Some clones in this sample may be carry-over from other donors' samples. V gene TRBV30 combines with J gene TRBJ1-2; D is ambiguous. Sample: naive CD4+ T cells from PBMCs. Subset noted: CD45RA+ positively selected. The CDR3, as DNA: TGTGCCTGGAGTACGGACGGATATTATGGCTACACCTTC. Its protein product is CAWSTDGYYGYTF. Together with reference TRBV30 and TRBJ1-2, the CDR3 gives the full variable domain: SQTIHQWPATLVQPVGSPLSLECTVEGTSNPNLYWYRQAAGRGLQLLFYSVGIGQISSEVPQNLSASRPQDRQFILSSKKLLLSDSGFYLCAWSTDGYYGYTFGSGTRLTVV.